Presented here are 28 T cell receptor beta chains from one specimen sequenced in a study of CD4+ T cells in melanoma. TCRdb keeps only in-frame clones here, not all; method: immunoSEQ multiplex PCR. This sample carries 9,000 to 13,000 clones, just over 65% of them seen once, and the ten largest clones take 9% to 15%. Material: cells from a culture (not recorded whether cultured in vitro). The receptors were gathered from a human donor with melanoma.

The V call is TRBV30, the J call TRBJ1-5; tentatively, D is TRBD1 (6 bases). The CDR3 length is 15 residues. V lost 0 bases to trimming and J lost 11 bases, with 20 bases between them. Per the germline V gene, CDR1 is GTSNPN and CDR2 is SVGIG (reference sequence). CDR3 coding DNA: TGTGCCTGGAGTGTAGAAACAGGGTCGGCTGGGTCCCAGCATTTT. Translated, it gives CAWSVETGSAGSQHF.

This clone was seen more than once but under ten times. The V and J genes are TRBV10-3 and TRBJ1-1; D is undetermined. CDR1 and CDR2 (germline): ENHRY, SYGVKD. There are 11 residues in the CDR3. V was cut by 3 bases and J by 10 bases, with 9 bases left in between. Here the CDR3 DNA reads TGTGCCATCAGTGAAGGAGCAGGAGCTTTCTTT. Translating gives CAISEGAGAFF.

V and J are TRBV7-9 and TRBJ1-5; D call uncertain. This CDR3 region has 13 residues. The germline V gene encodes CDR1 SEHNR and CDR2 FQNEAQ (reference sequence). Trimming pared 1 base from V and 5 bases from J, leaving 6 bases between. DNA of the CDR3: TGTGCCAGCAGCTTAGGGCCCCATCAGCCCCAGCATTTT. It yields the protein CASSLGPHQPQHF. The variable domain in full, with the rest retrieved from reference TRBV7-9 and TRBJ1-5, is DTGVSQNPRHKITKRGQNVTFRCDPISEHNRLYWYRQTLGQGPEFLTYFQNEAQLEKSRLLSDRFSAERPKGSFSTLEIQRTEQGDSAMYLCASSLGPHQPQHFGDGTRLSIL.

This clone is medium-sized (0.01 to 0.1%) in the sample. The chain has TRBV30 and TRBJ1-3; no definite D call. This CDR3 has 12 residues. The germline V and J ends were trimmed by 1 base and 4 bases, with 5 bases remaining between them. CDR1 and CDR2 from the germline V gene are GTSNPN and SVGIG (reference sequence). The CDR3 coding sequence is TGTGCCTGGAGTGATTCAGGAAACACCATATATTTT. Translating gives CAWSDSGNTIYF.

This clone has more than one count but fewer than ten. The rearrangement uses TRBV30 and TRBJ1-6; D not resolved. Germline CDR1 is GTSNPN and CDR2 is SVGIG (reference sequence). V lost 1 base and J 6 bases, leaving 7 bases between the germline ends. This CDR3 region has 13 residues. Here the CDR3 DNA reads TGTGCCTGGAGTGCACAGTCTAATTCACCCCTCCACTTT. This gives the protein CAWSAQSNSPLHF. Looking up the rest from reference TRBV30 and TRBJ1-6 gives the full variable domain: SQTIHQWPATLVQPVGSPLSLECTVEGTSNPNLYWYRQAAGRGLQLLFYSVGIGQISSEVPQNLSASRPQDRQFILSSKKLLLSDSGFYLCAWSAQSNSPLHFGNGTRLTVT.

The chain carries TRBV15 and TRBJ1-1; D remains unclear. This CDR3 has 13 residues. Germline CDR1 is LNHNV and CDR2 is YYDKDF (reference sequence). The ends were cut back, 4 bases at V and 1 base at J, with 7 bases in the middle. The CDR3 nucleotides read TGTGCCACCAGCATTCGACAGAACACTGAAGCTTTCTTT. Its translation: CATSIRQNTEAFF.

This clone has only one observation. The chain links TRBV7-6 to TRBJ2-7, with TRBD1 identical over 7 bases. Germline V CDR1 and CDR2: SGHVS, FNYEAQ. The V segment lost 2 bases and the J segment 6 bases; nucleotides outside the gene matches: 1. The CDR3 is 12 amino acids. The CDR3 DNA follows: TGTGCCAGCAGCTTAACAGGGGCCGAGCAGTACTTC. Translating gives CASSLTGAEQYF.

V is TRBV2 and J is TRBJ2-5; D ambiguous. The germline gives CDR1 SNHLY, CDR2 FYNNEI. Trimming stripped 6 bases from V and 5 bases from J, with 13 bases between. The CDR3 totals 13 residues. The CDR3, as DNA: TGTGCCAGCAGGCAGGTCTGGCCCGAGACCCAGTACTTC. It encodes CASRQVWPETQYF. The whole variable domain, filled in from reference TRBV2 and TRBJ2-5, reads EPEVTQTPSHQVTQMGQEVILRCVPISNHLYFYWYRQILGQKVEFLVSFYNNEISEKSEIFDDQFSVERPDGSNFTLKIRSTKLEDSAMYFCASRQVWPETQYFGPGTRLLVL.

This sequence joins TRBV5-5 and TRBJ1-5; D unresolved. This CDR3 region has 14 residues. Germline lookup yields CDR1 SGHKS and CDR2 YYEKEE (reference sequence). The V gene lost 4 bases and the J gene lost 3 bases, with 11 bases spanning the gap. Written as DNA, the CDR3 is TGTGCCAGCAGCCCCTTGGGCCTCAATCAGCCCCAGCATTTT. It codes for CASSPLGLNQPQHF.

This clone was detected only once. The chain couples TRBV30 to TRBJ2-3, with 13 bases aligning to TRBD2. V shed 0 bases, J shed 9 bases, and the junction held 12 bases outside the gene matches. Germline V gives CDR1 GTSNPN, CDR2 SVGIG (reference sequence). This CDR3 is 17 amino acids long. CDR3 protein: CAWSVLRTSGGRRTQYF. The CDR3 DNA reads as TGTGCCTGGAGTGTACTGAGGACTAGCGGGGGTAGGCGAACGCAGTATTTT.

The chain joins TRBV6-1 to TRBJ1-1, with D unclear. The CDR3 contains 13 residues. In germline, CDR1 is MNHNS, CDR2 SASEGT. The germline V and J ends were trimmed by 5 bases and 1 base, with 8 bases remaining between them. The CDR3 region is CASSSNWNTEAFF. For the CDR3, the DNA is TGTGCCAGCAGTTCTAATTGGAACACTGAAGCTTTCTTT.

For the CDR3, the DNA is TGTGCCAGCAGTTACGGAGGGGGAACTGGCTACGAGCAGTACTTC. Amino acids: CASSYGGGTGYEQYF. The chain combines TRBV6-5 with TRBJ2-7, with D possibly being TRBD1 or TRBD2 (6 bases each). There are 15 residues in the CDR3. V gave up 2 bases and J gave up 3 bases, with 14 bases separating them. The V gene's germline CDR1 is MNHEY and CDR2 SVGAGI.

This clone was detected only once. This chain links TRBV11-2 with TRBJ1-2; TRBD1 matches 9 bases. Germline values: CDR1 SGHAT, CDR2 FQNNGV. V lost 1 base, J lost 13 bases, and 10 bases stayed unmatched. The CDR3 runs to 14 residues. CDR3 sequence: CASSLVAGTGPPTF. In DNA, the CDR3 is TGTGCCAGCAGCTTAGTGGCGGGGACAGGGCCACCCACCTTC.

The chain combines TRBV13 with TRBJ2-7; D may be TRBD1 (6 bases). Germline V gene data show CDR1 as PRHDT and CDR2 as FYEKMQ (reference sequence). The CDR3 totals 14 residues. The ends were cut back, 1 base at V and 5 bases at J, with 12 bases in the middle. CDR3 in amino acids: CASSLEQGSHEQYF. CDR3 nucleotides: TGTGCCAGCAGCTTAGAACAGGGTTCCCACGAGCAGTACTTC.

This chain links TRBV28 with TRBJ1-4; tentatively, D is TRBD1 (5 bases). Germline CDR1 is MDHEN and CDR2 is SYDVKM. V was pared by 7 bases and J by 8 bases, with 11 bases between. The CDR3 consists of 12 residues. The CDR3 is CASTYRGEKLFF. CDR3 coding DNA: TGTGCCAGCACCTATCGGGGGGAAAAACTGTTTTTT.

The V gene is TRBV30, the J gene TRBJ2-5; perhaps TRBD1 as D (5 bases). The germline CDR1 and CDR2 sequences are GTSNPN and SVGIG (reference sequence). Trimming took off 5 bases at V and 6 bases at J, with 19 bases between the two ends. The CDR3 contains 14 residues. The CDR3 loop reads CAWGSRLGVQTQYF. The CDR3 region has the DNA TGTGCCTGGGGGTCGCGGCTAGGGGTCCAGACCCAGTACTTC.

The chain couples TRBV7-3 to TRBJ2-7, with a tentative D call TRBD1 (7 bases). Germline CDR1 is SGHTA and CDR2 is FQGTGA. V was clipped by 1 base and J by 5 bases, with 15 bases between them. This CDR3 contains 15 residues. CDR3 sequence: CASSLKTGTVHEQYF. For the CDR3, the DNA is TGTGCCAGCAGCTTAAAGACAGGGACTGTCCACGAGCAGTACTTC.

The chain uses TRBV5-6 and TRBJ1-6; D remains unclear. Germline V gives CDR1 SGHDT, CDR2 YYEEEE. With 0 bases removed from V and 8 bases from J, the gap between germline ends came to 6 bases. There are 13 residues in the CDR3. Written as DNA, the CDR3 is TGTGCCAGCAGCTTGGAGCGCGATTCACCCCTCCACTTT. Translating gives CASSLERDSPLHF.

The chain combines TRBV18 with TRBJ2-7, with 10 nucleotides matching TRBD1. This CDR3 has 14 residues. J was trimmed by 2 bases and V by 4 bases; bases with no gene match: 2. Germline CDR1 is KGHSH and CDR2 is LQKENI. CDR3 coding DNA: TGTGCCAGCTCACTAGGGACAGGGGCCTACGAGCAGTACTTC. Its protein is CASSLGTGAYEQYF.

This chain links TRBV6-1 with TRBJ2-7, with D perhaps matching TRBD1 (5 bases). The CDR3 spans 13 residues. The V gene lost 6 bases and the J gene lost 3 bases, with 12 bases spanning the gap. In germline, CDR1 is MNHNS, CDR2 SASEGT. The CDR3 here is CASSADRIYEQYF. CDR3 nucleotide sequence: TGTGCCAGCAGCGCCGACAGAATCTACGAGCAGTACTTC.

The chain recombines TRBV5-1 with TRBJ2-5, with no clear D. This CDR3 has 13 residues. Germline assignment: CDR1 SGHRS and CDR2 YFSETQ. V shed 1 base and J shed 2 bases, with 6 bases lying between them. The CDR3 nucleotides are TGCGCCAGCAGCTTGATGCATCAAGAGACCCAGTACTTC. Translating it yields CASSLMHQETQYF.

The chain recombines TRBV19 with TRBJ1-5; tentative D call: TRBD1 (5 bases). V shed 3 bases and J shed 4 bases, with 16 bases lying between them. Germline CDR1 and CDR2: LNHDA and SQIVND (reference sequence). This CDR3 region has 16 residues. This CDR3 is CASSIRSGTSNQPQHF. The CDR3 nucleotides are TGTGCCAGTAGTATCAGATCCGGGACGTCGAATCAGCCCCAGCATTTT.

This clone was recorded a few times. The CDR3 DNA sequence: TGCGCCAGCAGCTTGGCCGGAGCAGGGGACCTCTACGAGCAGTACTTC. Amino acid sequence: CASSLAGAGDLYEQYF. V gene TRBV5-1 combines with J gene TRBJ2-7, with D perhaps TRBD1 (6 bases). The CDR3 spans 16 residues. The germline gives CDR1 SGHRS, CDR2 YFSETQ. V lost 0 bases to trimming and J lost 3 bases, with 16 bases between them.

In this sample, this clone turned up a few times. The rearrangement links TRBV2 to TRBJ1-6; D is unclear. The CDR3 is 15 residues long. Germline lookup yields CDR1 SNHLY and CDR2 FYNNEI. V lost 4 bases and J lost 7, with 14 bases in between. The CDR3 region has the DNA TGTGCCAGCAGTGGGTCCCGGACGGGCAATTCACCCCTCCACTTT. Its protein product is CASSGSRTGNSPLHF.

The chain carries TRBV11-2 and TRBJ2-7; TRBD2 agrees at 7 bases. The CDR3 covers 16 residues. Trimming took 3 bases from V and 2 from J; bases not matched to a gene: 10. Germline lookup yields CDR1 SGHAT and CDR2 FQNNGV. This chain's CDR3 is CASSFERTSEAYEQYF. CDR3 DNA sequence: TGTGCCAGCAGCTTTGAAAGAACTAGCGAAGCCTACGAGCAGTACTTC.

The chain has TRBV19 and TRBJ2-3; D gene unclear. Trimming cost V 5 bases and J 3 bases, with 9 bases left between them. Germline CDR1 LNHDA, CDR2 SQIVND (reference sequence). The CDR3 sequence is 13 residues long. The CDR3 reads CASSLQLTDTQYF. CDR3 nucleotide sequence: TGTGCCAGTAGTCTCCAATTGACAGATACGCAGTATTTT.

In this sample, this clone turned up a few times. V gene TRBV4-2 combines with J gene TRBJ1-1; possible D gene TRBD1, 5 bases. V was shortened by 4 bases and J by 1 base, with 13 bases between the two germline ends. This CDR3 has 15 amino acids. Germline V gene lookup returns CDR1 LGHNA and CDR2 YNFKEQ. The CDR3 loop is CASSPLSRGNTEAFF. CDR3 sequence (DNA): TGTGCCAGCAGCCCACTGTCGAGGGGGAACACTGAAGCTTTCTTT.

This clone was seen a few times. The rearrangement uses TRBV7-9 and TRBJ2-3, with TRBD1 as a possible D gene (6 bases). The length of the CDR3 is 15 residues. From germline, CDR1 is SEHNR and CDR2 FQNEAQ (reference sequence). Trimming cost V 1 base and J 3 bases, with 11 bases left between them. The CDR3 is CASSLGQAGTDTQYF. Written as DNA, the CDR3 is TGTGCCAGCAGCTTAGGACAGGCAGGGACAGATACGCAGTATTTT.